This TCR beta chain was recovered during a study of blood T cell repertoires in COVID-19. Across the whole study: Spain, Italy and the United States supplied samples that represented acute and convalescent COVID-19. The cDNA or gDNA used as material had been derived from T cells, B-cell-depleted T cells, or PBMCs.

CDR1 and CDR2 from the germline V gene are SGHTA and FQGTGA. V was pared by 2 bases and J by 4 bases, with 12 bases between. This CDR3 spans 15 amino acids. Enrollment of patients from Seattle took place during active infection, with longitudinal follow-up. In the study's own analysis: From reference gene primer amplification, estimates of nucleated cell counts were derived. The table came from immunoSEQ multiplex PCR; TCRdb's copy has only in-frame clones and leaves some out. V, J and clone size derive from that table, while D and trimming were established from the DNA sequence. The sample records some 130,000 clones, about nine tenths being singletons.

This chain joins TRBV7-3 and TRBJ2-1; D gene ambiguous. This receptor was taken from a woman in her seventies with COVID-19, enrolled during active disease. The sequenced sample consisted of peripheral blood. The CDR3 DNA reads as TGTGCCAGCAGCTTACTCAGTGGCGGTTACAATGAGCAGTTCTTC. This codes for CASSLLSGGYNEQFF.